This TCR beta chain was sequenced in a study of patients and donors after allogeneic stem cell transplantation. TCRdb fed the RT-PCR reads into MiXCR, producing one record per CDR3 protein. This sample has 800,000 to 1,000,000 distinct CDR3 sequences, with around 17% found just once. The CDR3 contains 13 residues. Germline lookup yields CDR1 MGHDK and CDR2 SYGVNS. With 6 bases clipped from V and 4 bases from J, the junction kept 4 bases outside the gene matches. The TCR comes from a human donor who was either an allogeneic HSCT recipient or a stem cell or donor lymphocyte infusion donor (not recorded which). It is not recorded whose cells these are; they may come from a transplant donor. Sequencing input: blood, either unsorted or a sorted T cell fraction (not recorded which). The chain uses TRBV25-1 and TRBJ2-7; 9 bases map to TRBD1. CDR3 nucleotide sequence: TGTGCCAGCAGGGGACAGGGTAGGTACGAGCAGTACTTC. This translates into CASRGQGRYEQYF.